The clone carrying this T cell receptor (beta chain) has a handful of counts. The antigen is undetermined. At one end, the junction sequence differs from germline, possibly due to a read error. This entry belongs to a study of CD8 T cells in ankylosing spondylitis. Study-level findings and limits: Significant enrichment of disease-linked clones was reportedly seen in matched ankylosing spondylitis synovial fluid. Disease-linked clones, CD8+, were relatively rare in peripheral blood.

This CDR3 is 15 amino acids long. In germline, CDR1 is DFQATT, CDR2 SNEGSKA (reference sequence). TCRdb used MiXCR to reprocess the 5' RACE reads, holding one entry per CDR3 protein. The top ten clones hold roughly 7.7% of a sample with about 160,000 distinct CDR3 sequences, about 18% of them seen once. Sequenced material: blood, either unsorted or a sorted T cell fraction (not recorded which). This sequence originates from a male donor with ankylosing spondylitis or in good health (not recorded which). This chain connects TRBV20-1 to TRBJ2-3; TRBD2 might be the D (6 bases). The CDR3 bases are TGCTGTGCTAGAGATCGGGGGAATGCCCCAGATACGCAGTATTTT. It specifies CCARDRGNAPDTQYF.